These 28 T cell receptor beta chains were all obtained from the same sample, sequenced in a study of OX40 agonist ivuxolimab in advanced cancers. Preparation of the library involved the immunoSEQ multiplex PCR assay. TCRdb provides this immuneACCESS table in a form limited to in-frame rearrangements. Some clones are lacking; in checked studies, under half of them reflect an unresolved V gene, and why the rest are absent is not known. The sample table contains approximately 54,000 clones; only one count was recorded for around 93% of them. The ten largest clones add up to around 9.3% of the sample. The starting material was CD4+ or CD8+ T cells sorted from blood, obtained in a trial of the OX40 agonist ivuxolimab. The receptor source for this set is an adult with an advanced solid tumor such as melanoma, head and neck, liver or kidney cancer.

The V and J genes are TRBV6-5 and TRBJ1-2; D unclear. Deletions cut 2 bases from V and 6 bases from J, with 10 bases between. CDR1 and CDR2 from the germline V gene are MNHEY and SVGAGI. The CDR3 consists of 13 residues. CDR3 DNA sequence: TGTGCCAGCAGTTACGGAGGAGCCCATGGCTACACCTTC. This codes for CASSYGGAHGYTF.

This rearrangement joins TRBV9 to TRBJ1-1; D gene unclear. Trimming removed 2 bases from V and 4 bases from J, with 12 bases in between. The CDR3 extends over 14 amino acids. Looked up from germline, CDR1 is SGDLS and CDR2 is YYNGEE. For the CDR3, the DNA is TGTGCCAGCAGCGTTCTTACAAGTGCCACTGAAGCTTTCTTT. This translates into CASSVLTSATEAFF.

The V gene is TRBV9, the J gene TRBJ2-3; 7 bases agree with TRBD1. Per the germline V gene, CDR1 is SGDLS and CDR2 is YYNGEE. This CDR3 is 15 amino acids long. V lost 3 bases, J lost 0 bases, and 4 bases stayed unmatched. The CDR3 DNA is TGTGCCAGCAGCGCCGGGACAGCCAGCACAGATACGCAGTATTTT. Its translation: CASSAGTASTDTQYF.

J is TRBJ2-2 and V is TRBV4-3, with 9 bases lining up with TRBD2. The length of the CDR3 is 19 residues. The germline CDR1 and CDR2 sequences are LGHNA and YSLEER. Trimming cost V 0 bases and J 6 bases; bases outside gene matches: 14. The CDR3 DNA sequence: TGCGCCAGCAGCCAAGAGAGGTTAGCGGGGGCTCGCGGGCCCGGGGAGCTGTTTTTT. This encodes CASSQERLAGARGPGELFF.

The J gene is TRBJ1-5, the V gene TRBV27; D not resolved. The CDR3 spans 14 residues. Per the germline V gene, CDR1 is MNHEY and CDR2 is SMNVEV (reference sequence). V was cut by 5 bases and J by 3 bases, with 11 bases left in between. CDR3 amino acids: CASSPAGFNQPQHF. As DNA, the CDR3 is TGTGCCAGCAGTCCCGCAGGATTCAATCAGCCCCAGCATTTT.

The rearrangement uses TRBV4-1 and TRBJ1-1; 9 nucleotides match TRBD1. Germline CDR1 is MGHRA and CDR2 is YSYEKL. Trimming removed 0 bases from V and 1 base from J; junction bases left unmatched: 0. This CDR3 has 15 residues. CDR3 loop: CASSQEGQGNTEAFF. CDR3 in DNA: TGCGCCAGCAGCCAAGAGGGACAGGGGAACACTGAAGCTTTCTTT.

V is TRBV4-3 and J is TRBJ1-5; no clear D gene. The V gene's germline CDR1 is LGHNA and CDR2 YSLEER. Between the trimmed V and J ends, which lost 0 bases and 4 bases, there was a span of 13 bases. The CDR3 contains 16 residues. CDR3 sequence (DNA): TGCGCCAGCAGCCAAGACGTCGACACCTTTAATCAGCCCCAGCATTTT. Protein: CASSQDVDTFNQPQHF.

The rearrangement uses TRBV18 and TRBJ2-1; no clear D gene. The CDR3 is 13 residues long. V was trimmed by 8 bases and J by 4 bases, leaving 12 bases between them. From germline, CDR1 is KGHSH and CDR2 LQKENI. The CDR3 reads CASAPSGYNEQFF. CDR3 bases: TGTGCCAGCGCCCCCTCGGGTTACAATGAGCAGTTCTTC.

The genes are TRBV15 and TRBJ1-2; 9 nucleotides align to TRBD1. Germline CDR1 LNHNV, CDR2 YYDKDF (reference sequence). Trimming cost V 0 bases and J 8 bases; bases outside gene matches: 10. This CDR3 spans 16 amino acids. CDR3 in amino acids: CATSRDIGGQGDGYTF. In DNA, the CDR3 is TGTGCCACCAGCAGAGATATAGGGGGACAGGGAGACGGCTACACCTTC.

V usage is TRBV27 and J usage is TRBJ1-2; 9 bases match TRBD1. Germline V gives CDR1 MNHEY, CDR2 SMNVEV (reference sequence). Unmatched junction bases numbered 10, after V lost 0 bases and J lost 5 bases. The length of the CDR3 is 17 residues. The CDR3 region has the DNA TGTGCCAGCAGTTTATCGGCACCTCCCGGGACAGGGTATGGCTACACCTTC. Its protein product is CASSLSAPPGTGYGYTF.

Only one count was recorded for this clone. The V gene is TRBV30, the J gene TRBJ2-7, with TRBD2 matching over 8 bases. J was trimmed by 2 bases and V by 4 bases; bases with no gene match: 1. The CDR3 is 12 amino acids. Germline CDR1 and CDR2: GTSNPN and SVGIG (reference sequence). This chain's CDR3 is CAWNSGAYEQYF. Here the CDR3 DNA reads TGTGCCTGGAATAGCGGGGCCTACGAGCAGTACTTC.

The chain joins TRBV25-1 to TRBJ2-7, with D tentatively TRBD2 (5 bases). CDR3 size: 13 residues. In germline, CDR1 is MGHDK, CDR2 SYGVNS. The germline V and J ends were trimmed by 2 bases and 6 bases, with 11 bases remaining between them. As DNA, the CDR3 is TGTGCCAGCAGTGAAATACCTGCGGGCGAGCAGTACTTC. Its protein product is CASSEIPAGEQYF.

This clone was counted a single time. This chain connects TRBV19 to TRBJ1-2; no clear D. The germline CDR1 and CDR2 sequences are LNHDA and SQIVND (reference sequence). This CDR3 contains 14 residues. V was shortened by 3 bases and J by 0 bases, with 8 bases between the two germline ends. The CDR3 here is CASSIEVANYGYTF. In DNA, the CDR3 is TGTGCCAGTAGTATTGAAGTCGCTAACTATGGCTACACCTTC.

The gene calls are TRBV7-9 and TRBJ1-1; no clear D. The CDR3 covers 14 residues. The V end lost 5 bases, the J end lost 0 bases, and 10 bases lay between the germline ends. Looked up from germline, CDR1 is SEHNR and CDR2 is FQNEAQ (reference sequence). CDR3 DNA: TGTGCCAGCAGCCGGGGTGGGATGAACACTGAAGCTTTCTTT. This codes for CASSRGGMNTEAFF.

The chain is built from TRBV9 and TRBJ2-6; perhaps TRBD1 as D (6 bases). V dropped 7 bases and J dropped 5 bases, with 22 bases sitting between them. The CDR3 extends over 17 amino acids. Germline V lookup: CDR1 SGDLS, CDR2 YYNGEE. CDR3 protein: CASDRGYKQSRANVLTF. DNA for the CDR3: TGTGCCAGCGATAGGGGGTACAAACAAAGTCGGGCCAACGTCCTGACTTTC. Supplemented by reference TRBV9 and TRBJ2-6, the full variable domain reads DSGVTQTPKHLITATGQRVTLRCSPRSGDLSVYWYQQSLDQGLQFLIQYYNGEERAKGNILERFSAQQFPDLHSELNLSSLELGDSALYFCASDRGYKQSRANVLTFGAGSRLTVL.

This chain uses TRBV19 with TRBJ2-1, with TRBD2 identical over 8 bases. Germline assignment: CDR1 LNHDA and CDR2 SQIVND (reference sequence). This CDR3 region has 14 residues. Trimming cost V 5 bases and J 5 bases; bases outside gene matches: 5. The CDR3 nucleotides read TGTGCCAGTAGTCCCCGAGCGGGAGACAATGAGCAGTTCTTC. Protein sequence: CASSPRAGDNEQFF. The full variable domain, completed using reference TRBV19 and TRBJ2-1, is DGGITQSPKYLFRKEGQNVTLSCEQNLNHDAMYWYRQDPGQGLRLIYYSQIVNDFQKGDIAEGYSVSREKKESFPLTVTSAQKNPTAFYLCASSPRAGDNEQFFGPGTRLTVL.

The chain carries TRBV7-3 and TRBJ2-1, with no clear D. The V end lost 4 bases, the J end lost 4 bases, and 14 bases lay between the germline ends. CDR1 SGHTA and CDR2 FQGTGA come from the germline V gene. The CDR3 has 15 residues. CDR3 coding DNA: TGTGCCAGCAGCTCGTATCCGAGCGAATACAATGAGCAGTTCTTC. It specifies CASSSYPSEYNEQFF.

The table lists this clone with a count of one. This chain connects TRBV7-6 to TRBJ2-1; D tentatively reads TRBD1 or TRBD2 (5 bases each). V was clipped by 2 bases and J by 4 bases, with 12 bases between them. Germline V gene data show CDR1 as SGHVS and CDR2 as FNYEAQ. The CDR3 length is 15 residues. CDR3 DNA: TGTGCCAGCAGCTTACTCGGGGCAGGTTACAATGAGCAGTTCTTC. This sequence encodes CASSLLGAGYNEQFF.

The chain is built from TRBV9 and TRBJ1-2; weak D call: TRBD1 (6 bases). V dropped 6 bases and J dropped 3 bases, with 18 bases sitting between them. The length of the CDR3 is 15 residues. CDR1 is SGDLS, CDR2 YYNGEE, per germline. CDR3 in amino acids: CASTPQGMADYGYTF. Here the CDR3 DNA reads TGTGCCAGCACCCCACAGGGTATGGCAGACTATGGCTACACCTTC.

CDR3: CASSIATGEKLFF. The CDR3 DNA is TGTGCCAGTAGTATAGCTACGGGGGAAAAACTGTTTTTT. The chain couples TRBV19 to TRBJ1-4; D not resolved. V lost 1 base and J 8 bases, leaving 8 bases between the germline ends. This CDR3 is built from 13 residues. Germline CDR1 reads LNHDA; CDR2 reads SQIVND (reference sequence).

The rearrangement joins TRBV4-1 to TRBJ2-7; D not resolved. V was cut by 2 bases and J by 6 bases, with 20 bases left in between. From germline, CDR1 is MGHRA and CDR2 YSYEKL. This CDR3 is built from 16 residues. CDR3 bases: TGCGCCAGCAGCCAATCCGTGGACCACTCACGGGTCGAGCAGTACTTC. It translates to CASSQSVDHSRVEQYF.

The V gene is TRBV7-8, the J gene TRBJ1-1, with D unclear. The CDR3 totals 17 residues. Trimming took off 1 base at V and 0 bases at J, with 15 bases between the two ends. Germline CDR1 is SGHVS and CDR2 is FQNEAQ. Here the CDR3 reads CASSLEASQLLNTEAFF. In DNA, the CDR3 is TGTGCCAGCAGCTTAGAAGCCAGCCAGCTTCTGAACACTGAAGCTTTCTTT.

This chain uses TRBV30 with TRBJ1-2, with a possible D match to TRBD1 (5 bases). Germline V gene sequence: CDR1 GTSNPN, CDR2 SVGIG (reference sequence). The ends were cut back, 0 bases at V and 3 bases at J, with 11 bases in the middle. This CDR3 comprises 14 residues. The CDR3: CAWSVVGGDYGYTF. The CDR3 coding sequence is TGTGCCTGGAGTGTAGTGGGGGGAGACTATGGCTACACCTTC.

The rearrangement uses TRBV5-4 and TRBJ2-1, with 9 bases matching TRBD1. The germline V gene encodes CDR1 SGHNT and CDR2 YYREEE (reference sequence). The J segment lost 13 bases and the V segment lost 0 bases, leaving 17 bases of the junction unmatched. The CDR3 is 17 residues long. The CDR3 spells CASSLGIRDRDWELQFF. As DNA, the CDR3 is TGTGCCAGCAGCTTGGGGATTAGGGACAGGGACTGGGAGCTCCAGTTCTTC.

The chain combines TRBV4-1 with TRBJ2-7; D possibly corresponds to TRBD2 (5 bases). V lost 4 bases and J lost 5, with 9 bases in between. CDR3 length equals 12 residues. In germline, CDR1 is MGHRA, CDR2 YSYEKL. The CDR3: CASSLGGDEQYF. DNA for the CDR3: TGCGCCAGCAGCCTCGGAGGAGACGAGCAGTACTTC.

This chain joins TRBV6-5 and TRBJ2-3; D is undetermined. Germline V gene data show CDR1 as MNHEY and CDR2 as SVGAGI. The CDR3 spans 14 residues. Trimming cost V 1 base and J 3 bases, with 8 bases left between them. As DNA, the CDR3 is TGTGCCAGCAGTTACTTGTTAACTACAGATACGCAGTATTTT. This codes for CASSYLLTTDTQYF.

This clone has only one observation. The rearrangement uses TRBV6-1 and TRBJ2-7, with D possibly being TRBD2 (5 bases). The CDR3 is made up of 14 amino acids. V was trimmed by 5 bases and J by 0 bases, leaving 11 bases between them. CDR1 is MNHNS and CDR2 is SASEGT in the germline V gene. CDR3 in DNA: TGTGCCAGCAGTCGGACTGGGAACTCCTACGAGCAGTACTTC. Protein sequence: CASSRTGNSYEQYF.

CDR3 sequence (DNA): TGTGCCAGCAGCTTAGGTCTCAGGGGTGGAAACACCATATATTTT. It yields the protein CASSLGLRGGNTIYF. The V call is TRBV11-2, the J call TRBJ1-3; D possibly corresponds to TRBD1 (6 bases). In germline, CDR1 is SGHAT, CDR2 FQNNGV. The CDR3 has 15 amino acids. V lost 1 base and J lost 3, with 10 bases in between. Using reference TRBV11-2 and TRBJ1-3 for the parts outside the CDR3, the full variable domain is EAGVAQSPRYKIIEKRQSVAFWCNPISGHATLYWYQQILGQGPKLLIQFQNNGVVDDSQLPKDRFSAERLKGVDSTLKIQPAKLEDSAVYLCASSLGLRGGNTIYFGEGSWLTVV.